This passage covers 22 T cell receptor beta chains from one sample sequenced in a study of control samples from healthy donors and cancer patients. The method was immunoSEQ multiplex PCR; TCRdb's version includes in-frame clones alone and lacks a portion of them. Of approximately 100,000 clones detected, roughly 82% appear once; the ten largest clones hold roughly 2%. The sample comprised blood. All receptors come from a man in his 60s in good health.

The chain employs TRBV24-1 and TRBJ2-7; D uncertain. CDR1 and CDR2 (germline): KGHDR, SFDVKD. The CDR3 is 14 amino acids. Trimming removed 2 bases from V and 2 bases from J, with 9 bases in between. The CDR3 region is CATSDSVGTYEQYF. The CDR3, as DNA: TGTGCCACCAGTGATTCAGTAGGGACCTACGAGCAGTACTTC.

This sequence joins TRBV7-8 and TRBJ2-7; possibly TRBD1 for D (6 bases). The CDR3 runs 13 residues. Germline V gene sequence: CDR1 SGHVS, CDR2 FQNEAQ. V was cut by 5 bases and J by 0 bases, with 8 bases left in between. The CDR3 region has the DNA TGTGCCAGCAGCGCGACAGGCTCCTACGAGCAGTACTTC. Its translation is CASSATGSYEQYF.

The rearrangement joins TRBV27 to TRBJ2-2; tentatively, D is TRBD1 (5 bases). The CDR3 sequence is 13 residues long. V was cut by 3 bases and J by 8 bases, with 10 bases left in between. Germline values: CDR1 MNHEY, CDR2 SMNVEV (reference sequence). The CDR3 nucleotides are TGTGCCAGCAGTTTTATGCAGGGAGGGGAGCTGTTTTTT. It codes for CASSFMQGGELFF.

The genes are TRBV19 and TRBJ1-5; possibly TRBD1 for D (5 bases). The germline V gene has CDR1 LNHDA and CDR2 SQIVND (reference sequence). The CDR3 spans 14 residues. Trimming cost V 5 bases and J 10 bases, with 18 bases left between them. The CDR3 loop is CASSFRDGASPQHF. Here the CDR3 DNA reads TGTGCCAGTAGTTTCCGGGACGGCGCCTCTCCCCAGCATTTT.

V usage is TRBV5-5 and J usage is TRBJ1-6; TRBD1 matches 8 bases. The CDR3 is 15 amino acids. After removal of 4 bases from V and 7 bases from J, the junction contained 7 bases not matched to a gene. Germline V CDR1 and CDR2: SGHKS, YYEKEE (reference sequence). The DNA of the CDR3 is TGTGCCAGCAGCCCGCAGACAGGGGTAAATTCACCCCTCCACTTT. Translated: CASSPQTGVNSPLHF.

The chain uses TRBV4-2 and TRBJ1-5; TRBD1 might be the D (5 bases). CDR3 length: 16 amino acids. From germline, CDR1 is LGHNA and CDR2 YNFKEQ. With 4 bases removed from V and 0 bases from J, the gap between germline ends came to 13 bases. As DNA, the CDR3 is TGTGCCAGCAGCCCATCAGGGTTCCTTAGCAATCAGCCCCAGCATTTT. Translated, it gives CASSPSGFLSNQPQHF.

In its sample, this clone was seen once. The V and J genes are TRBV6-1 and TRBJ2-4; D may be TRBD2 (6 bases). Germline V gene lookup returns CDR1 MNHNS and CDR2 SASEGT. Trimming removed 2 bases at V and 4 bases at J, with 21 bases between. This CDR3 contains 18 residues. As DNA, the CDR3 is TGTGCCAGCAGTGAAATGGTCCCGGGACTTGCAAGAAAAAACATTCAGTACTTC. This sequence encodes CASSEMVPGLARKNIQYF.

This clone has just a few counts. The chain employs TRBV7-9 and TRBJ2-5; 9 nucleotides line up with TRBD1. V trimming: 10 bases; J trimming: 4 bases; junction bases outside the gene matches: 16. CDR1 is SEHNR and CDR2 is FQNEAQ in the germline V gene (reference sequence). The CDR3 runs to 16 residues. CDR3 loop: CATSLSGTGRGETQYF. The CDR3, as DNA: TGTGCCACCTCCCTTAGTGGGACAGGGAGGGGAGAGACCCAGTACTTC. Filled out from reference TRBV7-9 and TRBJ2-5, the complete variable domain reads DTGVSQNPRHKITKRGQNVTFRCDPISEHNRLYWYRQTLGQGPEFLTYFQNEAQLEKSRLLSDRFSAERPKGSFSTLEIQRTEQGDSAMYLCATSLSGTGRGETQYFGPGTRLLVL.

The V gene is TRBV2, the J gene TRBJ1-1; D possibly corresponds to TRBD1 (5 bases). Germline CDR1 reads SNHLY; CDR2 reads FYNNEI. V was trimmed by 0 bases and J by 1 base, leaving 9 bases between them. There are 15 residues in the CDR3. The CDR3 sequence: CASSEAGGWNTEAFF. The CDR3 nucleotides read TGTGCCAGCAGTGAAGCGGGGGGGTGGAACACTGAAGCTTTCTTT.

This chain joins TRBV12-5 and TRBJ2-3; unclear D gene. CDR1 is LGHNT and CDR2 is FRNRAP in the germline V gene. This CDR3 contains 12 residues. The germline V and J ends were trimmed by 0 bases and 5 bases, with 3 bases remaining between them. CDR3 sequence: CASGLVRDTQYF. CDR3 nucleotides: TGTGCTAGTGGTTTGGTACGAGATACGCAGTATTTT.

This clone was observed a handful of times. Here the CDR3 DNA reads TGTGCCAGCAGCCTAGGACTAGCGGGAGGAGAGACCCAGTACTTC. Translation gives CASSLGLAGGETQYF. V gene TRBV11-3 combines with J gene TRBJ2-5; 14 bases are a match to TRBD2. V gave up 5 bases and J gave up 4 bases; unmatched junction bases: 3. The CDR3 sequence is 15 residues long. Germline CDR1 SGHNT, CDR2 YENEEA.

V gene TRBV3-1 (or the pseudogene TRBV3-2) combines with J gene TRBJ2-1, with no clear D. The CDR3 is 11 amino acids. The germline V gene encodes CDR1 LGHDT and CDR2 YNNKEL (reference sequence). The V gene lost 1 base and the J gene lost 10 bases, with 5 bases spanning the gap. DNA of the CDR3: TGTGCCAGCAGCCAAGTCTCCGAGCAGTTCTTC. Encoded protein: CASSQVSEQFF.

The V gene is TRBV3-1 (or the pseudogene TRBV3-2), the J gene TRBJ2-3; 14 nucleotides line up with TRBD2. The ends lost 3 bases at V and 1 base at J; junction bases unmatched: 12. CDR3 length: 20 amino acids. Germline V gene sequence: CDR1 LGHDT, CDR2 YNNKEL (reference sequence). CDR3 DNA sequence: TGTGCCAGCAGCCACTCACCAGGGACTAGCGGGAGAGTGGGCACAGATACGCAGTATTTT. Its protein product is CASSHSPGTSGRVGTDTQYF.

V gene TRBV7-9 combines with J gene TRBJ2-7; TRBD1 matches 8 bases. Unmatched junction bases numbered 13, after V lost 5 bases and J lost 7 bases. The CDR3 runs 15 residues. The germline V gene encodes CDR1 SEHNR and CDR2 FQNEAQ (reference sequence). CDR3 region: CASSPQAQGAREQYF. The CDR3 DNA is TGTGCCAGCAGCCCACAGGCCCAGGGGGCGCGGGAGCAGTACTTC. The whole variable domain, filled in from reference TRBV7-9 and TRBJ2-7, reads DTGVSQNPRHKITKRGQNVTFRCDPISEHNRLYWYRQTLGQGPEFLTYFQNEAQLEKSRLLSDRFSAERPKGSFSTLEIQRTEQGDSAMYLCASSPQAQGAREQYFGPGTRLTVT.

The V call is TRBV29-1, the J call TRBJ2-7, with a possible D match to TRBD2 (5 bases). Trimming removed 4 bases at V and 3 bases at J, with 13 bases between. CDR3 length: 13 residues. From germline, CDR1 is SQVTM and CDR2 ANQGSEA. CDR3 amino acids: CSVGPGNRYEQYF. CDR3 nucleotide sequence: TGCAGCGTTGGGCCGGGGAACCGCTACGAGCAGTACTTC.

V usage is TRBV3-1 (or the pseudogene TRBV3-2) and J usage is TRBJ2-1; 14 nucleotides agree with TRBD2. Germline-derived CDR1 and CDR2 are LGHDT and YNNKEL (reference sequence). Trimming removed 6 bases from V and 12 bases from J; junction bases left unmatched: 10. The CDR3 is made up of 15 amino acids. This chain's CDR3 is CASSYLGTSGSWQFF. DNA of the CDR3: TGTGCCAGCAGTTACCTCGGGACTAGCGGGAGTTGGCAGTTCTTC.

The genes are TRBV5-4 and TRBJ2-5; TRBD1 aligns across 9 bases. The V gene end was trimmed by 4 bases and the J gene end by 2 bases; junction bases not matched to a gene: 9. This CDR3 is built from 16 residues. Germline CDR1 is SGHNT and CDR2 is YYREEE (reference sequence). The CDR3 DNA is TGTGCCAGCAGCGAGAGGACAGGGGCTCTTCAAGAGACCCAGTACTTC. Its translation: CASSERTGALQETQYF.

The V gene is TRBV28, the J gene TRBJ2-5, with 9 positions matching TRBD2. The germline V gene encodes CDR1 MDHEN and CDR2 SYDVKM. The V gene end was trimmed by 8 bases and the J gene end by 2 bases; junction bases not matched to a gene: 9. This CDR3 spans 15 amino acids. In nucleotides, the CDR3 is TGTGCCAGCCCCTCCCTGGCGGGAGGGCAAGAGACCCAGTACTTC. Protein sequence: CASPSLAGGQETQYF.

The chain recombines TRBV28 with TRBJ1-2; TRBD1 matches at 11 bases. This CDR3 comprises 16 residues. V was pared by 4 bases and J by 8 bases, with 12 bases of the junction left unmatched. Per germline, CDR1 MDHEN and CDR2 SYDVKM. The DNA of the CDR3 is TGTGCCAGCAGTTCTCCGGCTCCAGGGACAGGGGGAGGCTACACCTTC. Translated, it gives CASSSPAPGTGGGYTF.

Concerning this clone itself: The sample holds other DNA sequences that translate to the same CDR3. The chain combines TRBV5-1 with TRBJ2-3, with TRBD2 identical over 9 bases. V lost 2 bases, J lost 6 bases, and 7 bases stayed unmatched. The CDR3 loop spans 15 amino acids. Germline lookup yields CDR1 SGHRS and CDR2 YFSETQ. CDR3 loop: CASSLRGGGADTQYF. The CDR3 DNA reads TGCGCCAGCAGCTTAAGGGGCGGGGGGGCTGATACGCAGTATTTT.

This chain joins TRBV6-6 and TRBJ1-5, with 9 nucleotides matching TRBD1. The CDR3 consists of 15 residues. Looked up from germline, CDR1 is MNHNY and CDR2 is SVGAGI (reference sequence). The trim removed 6 bases at V and 10 bases at J, leaving 13 bases unmatched. For the CDR3, the DNA is TGTGCCAGCAGCCCTCCCGGGACAGGGAAGAGTCCCCAGCATTTT. Translating it yields CASSPPGTGKSPQHF.

The chain has TRBV19 and TRBJ2-2; unclear D gene. The ends were cut back, 7 bases at V and 8 bases at J, with 11 bases in the middle. The CDR3 is made up of 12 amino acids. Germline values: CDR1 LNHDA, CDR2 SQIVND (reference sequence). The DNA of the CDR3 is TGTGCCAGTAATCAGCCGGAGGGGGAGCTGTTTTTT. It translates to CASNQPEGELFF.